This is a list of T cell receptor beta chains from one sample in a study of T cell repertoires in cytomegalovirus infection. TCRdb analysed the reads with MiXCR anew, one entry per CDR3 protein. The top ten clones hold about an eighth of a sample with approximately 1,000,000 distinct CDR3 sequences, approximately 32% of them seen once. No antigen has been assigned to these receptors. The specimen was cultured CD8+ T cells from PBMCs, collected from culture after CMV antigen stimulation. The receptors shown here come from a human donor in good health (CMV status not recorded). Some clones in this sample may be carry-over from other donors' samples. Each CDR3 is given with its conserved first and last residue. D genes are given only for firm matches. Not all rows give a size; the values are once, few, many and, for expanded clones, a class.

NA | TRBD1 | TRBJ2-7 | TRBV7-6 | 12 | CASTGESYEQYF | TGTGCCTCAACAGGGGAAAGCTACGAGCAGTACTTC
few | NA | TRBJ1-6 | TRBV28 | 18 | CASSLAILLDRSGSPLHF | TGTGCCAGCAGTTTAGCTATCCTCTTAGACAGGTCGGGTTCACCCCTCCACTTT
few | NA | TRBJ2-3 | TRBV7-6 | 14 | CASSLASGIDTQYF | TGTGCCAGCAGCTTAGCTTCGGGGATCGATACGCAGTATTTT
many | NA | TRBJ1-4 | TRBV7-9 | 15 | CASTFPTATNEKLFF | TGTGCCAGCACCTTTCCGACAGCAACTAATGAAAAACTGTTTTTT
few | TRBD2 | TRBJ2-5 | TRBV6-6 | 15 | CASRRERGAPETQYF | TGTGCCAGCAGGAGGGAGCGGGGGGCCCCGGAGACCCAGTACTTC
few | NA | TRBJ2-6 | TRBV5-4 | 15 | CASSLEAGGANVLTF | TGTGCCAGCAGCTTGGAGGCCGGTGGGGCCAACGTCCTGACTTTC
few | TRBD1 | TRBJ2-2 | TRBV29-1 | 14 | CSVVTGGITGELFF | TGCAGCGTTGTTACAGGGGGCATAACCGGGGAGCTGTTTTTT
many | NA | TRBJ1-5 | TRBV7-6 | 15 | CASSLLAGRDQPQHF | TGTGCCAGCAGCTTACTAGCGGGTAGGGATCAGCCCCAGCATTTT
NA | TRBD1 | TRBJ2-7 | TRBV7-6 | 13 | CASSSDREGEQYF | TGTGCCAGCAGCTCCGACAGGGAAGGGGAGCAGTACTTC
NA | TRBD2 | TRBJ2-7 | TRBV2 | 16 | CASKGSSGGTDYEQYF | TGTGCCAGCAAAGGATCTAGCGGGGGGACCGACTACGAGCAGTACTTC
few | TRBD1 | TRBJ2-6 | TRBV6-8 | 17 | CASRGTAILSGANVLTF | TGTGCCAGCAGGGGGACAGCGATCCTCTCTGGGGCCAACGTCCTGACTTTC
few | NA | TRBJ2-2 | TRBV6-6 | 15 | CASSYAGFDTGELFF | TGTGCCAGCAGTTACGCGGGTTTCGACACCGGGGAGCTGTTTTTT
NA | NA | TRBJ1-1 | TRBV27 | 14 | CATHEAGVDTEAFF | TGTGCCACCCACGAAGCGGGGGTGGACACTGAAGCTTTCTTT
NA | NA | TRBJ1-2 | TRBV12-3/TRBV12-4 | 11 | CASSLVEGYTF | TGTGCCAGCAGCCTGGTTGAAGGCTACACCTTC
NA | TRBD1 | TRBJ2-1 | TRBV2 | 15 | CASSVTGTGLNEQFF | TGTGCCAGCAGTGTAACTGGGACAGGGTTAAATGAGCAGTTCTTC
many | TRBD1 | TRBJ1-2 | TRBV7-6 | 17 | CASSLRGQGASNYGYTF | TGTGCCAGCAGCTTAAGGGGACAGGGGGCCTCTAACTATGGCTACACCTTC
NA | NA | TRBJ1-1 | TRBV25-1 | 14 | CASSDGGWDTEAFF | TGTGCCAGCAGTGACGGCGGGTGGGACACTGAAGCTTTCTTT
NA | TRBD2 | TRBJ2-7 | TRBV5-1 | 12 | CASSPAGDEQYF | TGCGCCAGCAGCCCGGCGGGGGACGAGCAGTACTTC
NA | NA | TRBJ1-2 | TRBV7-9 | 16 | CASSGWAGTENYGYTF | TGTGCCAGCAGCGGGTGGGCCGGGACGGAAAACTATGGCTACACCTTC
NA | NA | TRBJ2-1 | TRBV5-1 | 17 | CASSSPLGTADGNEQFF | TGCGCCAGCAGTTCTCCTTTAGGGACGGCGGACGGAAATGAGCAGTTCTTC
NA | NA | TRBJ2-1 | TRBV23-1 | 16 | CASSQSPGLLGNEQFF | TGCGCCAGCAGTCAATCACCAGGACTCCTTGGGAATGAGCAGTTCTTC
many | NA | TRBJ2-3 | TRBV7-6 | 16 | CASSTSQGRSTDTQYF | TGTGCCAGCAGCACCAGCCAGGGGCGCAGCACAGATACGCAGTATTTT
NA | NA | TRBJ1-4 | TRBV11-2 | 14 | CASSLRPVNEKLFF | TGTGCCAGCAGCTTAAGGCCGGTTAATGAAAAACTGTTTTTT
NA | NA | TRBJ2-1 | TRBV29-1 | 11 | CSVRGYNEQFF | TGCAGCGTTCGGGGCTACAATGAGCAGTTCTTC
NA | NA | TRBJ1-2 | TRBV25-1 | 16 | CASSYLLEYGNYGYTF | TGTGCCAGCAGTTACCTCCTAGAGTACGGGAACTATGGCTACACCTTC
NA | NA | TRBJ1-2 | TRBV12-3/TRBV12-4 | 14 | CASSFPAGFYGYTF | TGTGCCAGCAGTTTCCCCGCAGGGTTCTATGGCTACACCTTC
NA | NA | TRBJ1-5 | TRBV4-1 | 16 | CASSPTMADFNQPQHF | TGCGCCAGCAGCCCGACAATGGCAGACTTCAATCAGCCCCAGCATTTT
NA | NA | TRBJ1-2 | TRBV6-1 | 14 | CASSSLYVLWGYTF | TGTGCCAGCAGTTCCCTGTATGTCTTATGGGGCTACACCTTC
NA | NA | TRBJ1-1 | TRBV6-5 | 15 | CASSYPGRMNTEAFF | TGTGCCAGCAGTTACCCGGGACGGATGAACACTGAAGCTTTCTTT
NA | TRBD1 | TRBJ2-5 | TRBV5-8 | 20 | CASSLAWGRGPQIPQETQYF | TGTGCCAGCAGCTTGGCCTGGGGCAGGGGGCCCCAGATACCCCAAGAGACCCAGTACTTC
NA | NA | TRBJ2-3 | TRBV7-6 | 16 | CASSFQGREETDTQYF | TGTGCCAGCAGCTTTCAAGGGCGAGAGGAAACAGATACGCAGTATTTT
NA | NA | TRBJ2-3 | TRBV6-5 | 16 | CASSYFGGAPTDTQYF | TGTGCCAGCAGTTACTTTGGGGGCGCTCCCACAGATACGCAGTATTTT
many | NA | TRBJ2-3 | TRBV7-2 | 14 | CASSLETLTDTQYF | TGTGCCAGCAGCTTAGAAACTCTCACAGATACGCAGTATTTT
NA | NA | TRBJ1-1 | TRBV20-1 | 14 | CSALDRYLNTVAFF | TGCAGTGCACTCGACAGATATCTAAACACTGTAGCTTTCTTT
many | NA | TRBJ1-4 | TRBV7-2 | 16 | CASSLGWGDMNEKLFF | TGTGCCAGCAGCTTAGGTTGGGGTGATATGAATGAAAAACTGTTTTTT